Below are 5 T cell receptor beta chains sequenced from a single sample in a study of metastatic and nonmetastatic thyroid tumors. Patients underwent thyroid surgery, and none had received any treatment before it. TCRdb redid the clone calls on the PCR reads using MiXCR. The sample shows tens of thousands of clones, approximately 20% of them seen only once. The sample was adjacent normal tissue. The source of these receptors is a female donor with papillary thyroid cancer or a benign thyroid nodule (not recorded which). Some clones in this sample may be carry-over from other donors' samples.

J is TRBJ2-5 and V is TRBV5-1; D ambiguous. The V end lost 2 bases, the J end lost 4 bases, and 15 bases lay between the germline ends. The germline CDR1 and CDR2 sequences are SGHRS and YFSETQ. The length of the CDR3 is 15 residues. The CDR3 loop is CASSFIAQVGETQYF. The CDR3 bases are TGCGCCAGCAGCTTTATCGCTCAGGTGGGAGAGACCCAGTACTTC.

Remarks on this clone: A read error is possible here, since a much larger clone lies one base away. This rearrangement joins TRBV12-3 or TRBV12-4 to TRBJ2-2, with D maybe TRBD2 (5 bases). This CDR3 has 15 amino acids. In DNA, the CDR3 is TGTGCCAGCAGTTTAGTTTGTCCCAACACCGGGGAACTGTTTTTT. Translating it yields CASSLVCPNTGELFF.

This clone was observed a few times. The gene calls are TRBV27 and TRBJ2-7; D possibly uses TRBD1 or TRBD2 (6 bases each). V gave up 6 bases and J gave up 6 bases, with 21 bases separating them. From germline, CDR1 is MNHEY and CDR2 SMNVEV (reference sequence). The CDR3 has 15 residues. For the CDR3, the DNA is TGTGCCAGCAGGCGGGAACAGGGATCCCCTCCCGAGCAGTACTTC. This codes for CASRREQGSPPEQYF.

The CDR3 sequence: CASSQSGTSGRDGKETQYF. DNA for the CDR3: TGCGCCAGCAGTCAATCCGGGACTAGCGGGAGGGATGGTAAAGAGACCCAGTACTTC. V gene TRBV10-1 combines with J gene TRBJ2-5; 16 bases agree with TRBD2. This CDR3 is 19 amino acids long. CDR1 is WNHNN, CDR2 SYGVQD, per germline (reference sequence). J lost 3 bases, V lost 5 bases, and 12 bases had no gene match.

This clone was counted only a few times. Since a much larger clone is just one base distant, this may be a read error. The CDR3 coding sequence is TGCGCCAGCAGCCAAGAACTAGCGGACTACGAGCAGTACTTC. Its protein product is CASSQELADYEQYF. The chain uses TRBV4-3 and TRBJ2-7; 8 bases align to TRBD2. The CDR3 runs 14 residues. The germline V gene has CDR1 LGHNA and CDR2 YSLEER. The V gene end was trimmed by 0 bases and the J gene end by 3 bases; junction bases not matched to a gene: 1.